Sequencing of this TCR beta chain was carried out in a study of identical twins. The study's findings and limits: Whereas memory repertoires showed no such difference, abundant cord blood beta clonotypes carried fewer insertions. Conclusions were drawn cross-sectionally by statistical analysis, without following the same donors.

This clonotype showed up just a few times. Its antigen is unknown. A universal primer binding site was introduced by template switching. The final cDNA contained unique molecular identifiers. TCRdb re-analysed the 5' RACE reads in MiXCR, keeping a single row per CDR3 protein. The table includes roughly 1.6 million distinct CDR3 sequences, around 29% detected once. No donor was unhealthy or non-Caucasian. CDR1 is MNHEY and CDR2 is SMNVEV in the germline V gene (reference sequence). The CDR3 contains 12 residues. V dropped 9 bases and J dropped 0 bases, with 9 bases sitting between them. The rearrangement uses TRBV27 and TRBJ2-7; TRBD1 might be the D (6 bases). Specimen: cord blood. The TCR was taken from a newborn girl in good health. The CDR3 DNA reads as TGTGCCAGAGACAGGAACTCCTACGAGCAGTACTTC. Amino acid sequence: CARDRNSYEQYF.